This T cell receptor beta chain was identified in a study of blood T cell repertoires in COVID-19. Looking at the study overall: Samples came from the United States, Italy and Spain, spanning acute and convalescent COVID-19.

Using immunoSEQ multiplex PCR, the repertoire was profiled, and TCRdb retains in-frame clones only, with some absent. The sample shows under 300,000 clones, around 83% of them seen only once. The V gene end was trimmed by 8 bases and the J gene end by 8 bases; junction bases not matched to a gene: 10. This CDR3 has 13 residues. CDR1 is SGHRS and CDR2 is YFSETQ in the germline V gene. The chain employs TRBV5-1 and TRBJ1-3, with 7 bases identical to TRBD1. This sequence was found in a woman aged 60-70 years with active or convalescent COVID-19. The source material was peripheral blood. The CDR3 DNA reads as TGCGCCAGTCGAGACAGGGTGGGAGACACCATATATTTT. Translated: CASRDRVGDTIYF.